This note documents a single T cell receptor beta chain sequence. Sorting recovered naive CD8 T cells on a CD8+CD4-CCR7+CD45RA+ profile. The data stem from a study of molecular identifiers for immune sequencing clone quantification. Trimming left V 4 bases short and J 7 bases short, with 29 bases between. The CDR3 covers 19 residues. TCRdb reanalysed the PCR reads using MiXCR and keeps one entry per CDR3 protein. The repertoire holds hundreds of thousands of distinct CDR3 sequences, with 24% as singletons. The TCR comes from a human donor in good health. Some libraries in this study had Jurkat cell RNA spiked in. Input material: naive CD8+ T cells from blood, with Jurkat cell RNA spiked in. Documented subset: FACS-sorted CD8+CD4-CCR7+CD45RA+ naive T cells. The chain uses TRBV12-3 or TRBV12-4 and TRBJ2-4, with D tentatively TRBD1 or TRBD2 (5 bases each). The CDR3 protein is CASSSLSEDRAERDNIQYF. As DNA, the CDR3 is TGTGCCAGCAGTTCTCTTTCGGAGGACCGGGCCGAGAGGGACAACATTCAGTACTTC.